This is a list of T cell receptor beta chains from one sample in a study of identical twins. TCRdb recomputed calls from the 5' RACE reads with MiXCR, one row per CDR3 protein. This sample carries about 900,000 distinct CDR3 sequences, 9% to 15% of them seen once, and the ten largest clones take about 1.6%. These data were also filed under a second study, of yellow fever vaccine responses in identical twins.

Sequenced: PBMCs. All receptors come from a woman aged 18-29 years in good health. CDR3s include the opening cysteine and the closing phenylalanine or tryptophan. The D gene is left open where the match is weak. The size field is filled for only some rows; it gives once, few, many or a size class.

j_gene: TRBJ2-7; v_gene: TRBV21-1; abundance: -; d_gene: -; CDR3aa: CASSPPGGYVREQYF; CDR3nt: TGTGCCAGCAGCCCCCCGGGGGGGTACGTTCGTGAGCAGTACTTC
j_gene: TRBJ2-7; v_gene: TRBV6-1; abundance: few; d_gene: -; CDR3aa: CASSGGTGAYEQYF; CDR3nt: TGTGCCAGCAGTGGAGGGACGGGAGCCTACGAGCAGTACTTC
j_gene: TRBJ1-1; v_gene: TRBV9; abundance: few; d_gene: TRBD1; CDR3aa: CASSPPRDRAPAFF; CDR3nt: TGTGCCAGCAGCCCACCCCGGGACAGGGCCCCAGCTTTCTTT
j_gene: TRBJ2-1; v_gene: TRBV7-3; abundance: -; d_gene: -; CDR3aa: CASSLTYIDEQFF; CDR3nt: TGTGCCAGCAGCTTAACGTACATAGATGAGCAGTTCTTC
j_gene: TRBJ2-1; v_gene: TRBV28; abundance: -; d_gene: -; CDR3aa: CASSSIPGRGNNEQFF; CDR3nt: TGTGCCAGCAGTTCTATTCCGGGACGCGGAAATAATGAGCAGTTCTTC
j_gene: TRBJ1-2; v_gene: TRBV20-1; abundance: few; d_gene: -; CDR3aa: CSAEDSGYTF; CDR3nt: TGCAGTGCTGAAGATAGTGGCTACACCTTC
j_gene: TRBJ2-2; v_gene: TRBV10-3; abundance: -; d_gene: -; CDR3aa: CAISEIASSTGELFF; CDR3nt: TGTGCCATCAGTGAGATAGCGAGTTCCACCGGGGAGCTGTTTTTT
j_gene: TRBJ2-1; v_gene: TRBV5-1; abundance: -; d_gene: -; CDR3aa: CASSLGPQGPYNEQFF; CDR3nt: TGCGCCAGCAGCTTGGGACCCCAGGGGCCCTACAATGAGCAGTTCTTC
j_gene: TRBJ1-1; v_gene: TRBV6-5; abundance: -; d_gene: -; CDR3aa: CASSYRAEVSAFF; CDR3nt: TGTGCCAGCAGTTACAGGGCTGAGGTATCTGCTTTCTTT
j_gene: TRBJ2-3; v_gene: TRBV12-3/TRBV12-4; abundance: few; d_gene: -; CDR3aa: CASIISGSTDTQYF; CDR3nt: TGTGCCAGCATCATTAGCGGTAGCACAGATACGCAGTATTTT
j_gene: TRBJ2-7; v_gene: TRBV5-1; abundance: -; d_gene: TRBD2; CDR3aa: CASSSGTSGRNKPAYEQYF; CDR3nt: TGCGCCAGCAGTTCTGGGACTAGCGGGCGTAACAAACCCGCCTACGAGCAGTACTTC
j_gene: TRBJ2-7; v_gene: TRBV14; abundance: few; d_gene: TRBD2; CDR3aa: CASSQGSLGGRAPIYEQYF; CDR3nt: TGTGCCAGCAGCCAAGGAAGTCTGGGCGGGAGGGCTCCAATCTACGAGCAGTACTTC
j_gene: TRBJ2-7; v_gene: TRBV18; abundance: once; d_gene: -; CDR3aa: CASSPETGRDYEQYF; CDR3nt: TGTGCCAGCTCACCGGAGACCGGGAGAGATTACGAGCAGTACTTC
j_gene: TRBJ2-3; v_gene: TRBV20-1; abundance: few; d_gene: -; CDR3aa: CSARGSSGPTDTQYF; CDR3nt: TGCAGTGCTAGAGGCTCCAGCGGACCCACAGATACGCAGTATTTT
j_gene: TRBJ2-1; v_gene: TRBV28; abundance: many; d_gene: TRBD2; CDR3aa: CASSSGLAGAREQFF; CDR3nt: TGTGCCAGCAGTTCCGGACTAGCCGGGGCTCGGGAGCAGTTCTTC
j_gene: TRBJ2-1; v_gene: TRBV12-5; abundance: -; d_gene: TRBD2; CDR3aa: CASGFLSGSFHEQFF; CDR3nt: TGTGCTAGTGGTTTTCTGAGCGGGAGTTTCCATGAGCAGTTCTTC
j_gene: TRBJ2-2; v_gene: TRBV7-6; abundance: few; d_gene: -; CDR3aa: CASSGRGIATGELFF; CDR3nt: TGTGCCAGCAGCGGCCGGGGCATTGCCACCGGGGAGCTGTTTTTT
j_gene: TRBJ2-1; v_gene: TRBV7-6; abundance: once; d_gene: TRBD1; CDR3aa: CASSLARDRTYNEQFF; CDR3nt: TGTGCCAGCAGCTTAGCTAGGGACAGAACCTACAATGAGCAGTTCTTC
j_gene: TRBJ2-5; v_gene: TRBV6-1; abundance: -; d_gene: TRBD2; CDR3aa: CASSVGLAGGQETQYF; CDR3nt: TGTGCCAGCAGTGTTGGACTAGCGGGAGGCCAAGAGACCCAGTACTTC
j_gene: TRBJ2-1; v_gene: TRBV7-2; abundance: -; d_gene: -; CDR3aa: CAIDRTKQLNLNEQFF; CDR3nt: TGTGCCATAGACCGGACGAAACAACTGAACCTCAATGAGCAGTTCTTC
j_gene: TRBJ2-5; v_gene: TRBV2; abundance: -; d_gene: -; CDR3aa: CASIYGGLFGETQYF; CDR3nt: TGTGCCAGCATTTACGGAGGGCTCTTTGGGGAGACCCAGTACTTC
j_gene: TRBJ1-5; v_gene: TRBV20-1; abundance: many; d_gene: TRBD1; CDR3aa: CSASKTGGNQPQHF; CDR3nt: TGCAGTGCTAGTAAGACAGGGGGGAATCAGCCCCAGCATTTT
j_gene: TRBJ2-5; v_gene: TRBV2; abundance: few; d_gene: -; CDR3aa: CASSDGRPRKETQYF; CDR3nt: TGTGCCAGCAGTGATGGTCGACCACGCAAAGAGACCCAGTACTTC
j_gene: TRBJ2-2; v_gene: TRBV12-3/TRBV12-4; abundance: once; d_gene: -; CDR3aa: CASSLVGWELFF; CDR3nt: TGTGCCAGCAGTTTAGTGGGGTGGGAGCTGTTTTTT
j_gene: TRBJ2-3; v_gene: TRBV28; abundance: -; d_gene: -; CDR3aa: CASSLSRLAGSTDTQYF; CDR3nt: TGTGCCAGCAGTTTATCTAGATTAGCTGGGAGCACAGATACGCAGTATTTT
j_gene: TRBJ1-1; v_gene: TRBV12-3/TRBV12-4; abundance: many; d_gene: -; CDR3aa: CASSPAVPNTEAFF; CDR3nt: TGTGCCAGCAGTCCCGCAGTCCCGAACACTGAAGCTTTCTTT
j_gene: TRBJ2-3; v_gene: TRBV12-3/TRBV12-4; abundance: few; d_gene: -; CDR3aa: CASRRGLGTDTQYF; CDR3nt: TGTGCCAGCAGGAGGGGACTGGGCACAGATACGCAGTATTTT
j_gene: TRBJ2-1; v_gene: TRBV7-9; abundance: -; d_gene: -; CDR3aa: CASSSQGLDEQFF; CDR3nt: TGTGCCAGCAGCTCCCAAGGTTTGGATGAGCAGTTCTTC
j_gene: TRBJ2-2; v_gene: TRBV20-1; abundance: -; d_gene: -; CDR3aa: CSASLGRTNTGELFF; CDR3nt: TGCAGTGCTAGCTTGGGGAGAACGAACACCGGGGAGCTGTTTTTT
j_gene: TRBJ1-1; v_gene: TRBV29-1; abundance: -; d_gene: -; CDR3aa: CSVAVFKDTEAFF; CDR3nt: TGCAGCGTTGCGGTTTTTAAGGACACTGAAGCTTTCTTT
j_gene: TRBJ2-1; v_gene: TRBV6-1; abundance: -; d_gene: TRBD2; CDR3aa: CASSSWDSGVYNEQFF; CDR3nt: TGTGCCAGCAGCTCCTGGGATAGCGGGGTATACAATGAGCAGTTCTTC
j_gene: TRBJ2-3; v_gene: TRBV19; abundance: -; d_gene: -; CDR3aa: CASTKQSSTDTQYF; CDR3nt: TGTGCCAGTACGAAACAGTCTAGCACAGATACGCAGTATTTT
j_gene: TRBJ2-3; v_gene: TRBV5-1; abundance: many; d_gene: -; CDR3aa: CASSLEPGVGTDTQYF; CDR3nt: TGCGCCAGCAGCTTGGAGCCGGGAGTTGGCACAGATACGCAGTATTTT
j_gene: TRBJ2-4; v_gene: TRBV5-1; abundance: few; d_gene: TRBD2; CDR3aa: CASSLGTSGINIQYF; CDR3nt: TGCGCCAGCAGCCTAGGGACTAGCGGGATAAACATTCAGTACTTC
j_gene: TRBJ2-5; v_gene: TRBV5-5; abundance: -; d_gene: -; CDR3aa: CASSLGDGGKETQYF; CDR3nt: TGTGCCAGCAGCTTGGGGGATGGCGGGAAAGAGACCCAGTACTTC
j_gene: TRBJ1-5; v_gene: TRBV7-2; abundance: -; d_gene: -; CDR3aa: CASRVPDSGNQPQHF; CDR3nt: TGTGCCAGCAGAGTACCGGACAGTGGCAATCAGCCCCAGCATTTT
j_gene: TRBJ2-7; v_gene: TRBV28; abundance: few; d_gene: TRBD1; CDR3aa: CASSFLQTGTYEQYF; CDR3nt: TGTGCCAGCAGTTTTCTCCAGACAGGGACCTACGAGCAGTACTTC
j_gene: TRBJ2-7; v_gene: TRBV28; abundance: -; d_gene: TRBD1; CDR3aa: CASSSFHRDRGQREPYEQYF; CDR3nt: TGTGCCAGCAGTAGCTTCCACCGGGACAGGGGCCAGCGGGAGCCCTACGAGCAGTACTTC
j_gene: TRBJ2-3; v_gene: TRBV6-1; abundance: -; d_gene: -; CDR3aa: CASSEEANTDTQYF; CDR3nt: TGTGCCAGCAGTGAAGAGGCCAACACAGATACGCAGTATTTT
j_gene: TRBJ2-2; v_gene: TRBV5-1; abundance: -; d_gene: TRBD1; CDR3aa: CASSPPGQDYTGELFF; CDR3nt: TGCGCCAGCAGCCCTCCGGGACAGGATTACACCGGGGAGCTGTTTTTT
j_gene: TRBJ2-1; v_gene: TRBV7-8; abundance: few; d_gene: TRBD2; CDR3aa: CASSDRLALSNEQFF; CDR3nt: TGTGCCAGCAGCGACCGACTAGCACTCAGCAATGAGCAGTTCTTC
j_gene: TRBJ2-7; v_gene: TRBV4-1; abundance: -; d_gene: -; CDR3aa: CASSQGSSLSYEQYF; CDR3nt: TGCGCCAGCAGCCAAGGCTCTAGTCTCTCCTACGAGCAGTACTTC
j_gene: TRBJ1-2; v_gene: TRBV11-2; abundance: few; d_gene: -; CDR3aa: CASSLGQVHYGYTF; CDR3nt: TGTGCCAGCAGCTTAGGACAGGTTCACTATGGCTACACCTTC
j_gene: TRBJ2-3; v_gene: TRBV29-1; abundance: -; d_gene: TRBD1; CDR3aa: CSVLMDRGTDTQYF; CDR3nt: TGCAGCGTGCTCATGGACAGGGGCACAGATACGCAGTATTTT
j_gene: TRBJ2-3; v_gene: TRBV7-3; abundance: -; d_gene: -; CDR3aa: CASSLGIGTSTDTQYF; CDR3nt: TGTGCCAGCAGCTTAGGAATAGGAACTAGCACAGATACGCAGTATTTT